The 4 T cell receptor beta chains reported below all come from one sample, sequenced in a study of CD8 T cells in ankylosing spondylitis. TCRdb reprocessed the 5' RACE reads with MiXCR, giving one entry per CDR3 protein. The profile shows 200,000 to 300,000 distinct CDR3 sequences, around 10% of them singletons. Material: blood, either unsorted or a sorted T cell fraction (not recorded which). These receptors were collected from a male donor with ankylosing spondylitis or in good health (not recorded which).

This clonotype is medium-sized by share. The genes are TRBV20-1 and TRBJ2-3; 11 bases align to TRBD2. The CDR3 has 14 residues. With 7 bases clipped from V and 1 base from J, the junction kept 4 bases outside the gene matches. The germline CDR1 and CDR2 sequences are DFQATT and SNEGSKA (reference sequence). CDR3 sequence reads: CSVSSGGGTDTQYF. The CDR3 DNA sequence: TGCAGTGTCAGTAGCGGGGGGGGCACAGATACGCAGTATTTT.

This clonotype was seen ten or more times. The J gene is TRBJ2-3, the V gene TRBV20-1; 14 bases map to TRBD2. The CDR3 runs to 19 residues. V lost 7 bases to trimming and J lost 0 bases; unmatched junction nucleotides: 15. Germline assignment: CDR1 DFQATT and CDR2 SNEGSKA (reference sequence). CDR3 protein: CSGTRGLAGVDSSTDTQYF. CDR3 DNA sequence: TGCAGTGGCACTAGGGGACTAGCGGGGGTCGACTCTAGCACAGATACGCAGTATTTT.

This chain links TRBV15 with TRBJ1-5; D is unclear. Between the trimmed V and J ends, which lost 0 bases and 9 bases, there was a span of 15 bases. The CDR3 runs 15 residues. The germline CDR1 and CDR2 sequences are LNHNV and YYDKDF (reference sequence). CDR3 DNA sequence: TGTGCCACCAGCAGAGACCGTGAACGCCACTTGCCCCAGCATTTT. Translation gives CATSRDRERHLPQHF.

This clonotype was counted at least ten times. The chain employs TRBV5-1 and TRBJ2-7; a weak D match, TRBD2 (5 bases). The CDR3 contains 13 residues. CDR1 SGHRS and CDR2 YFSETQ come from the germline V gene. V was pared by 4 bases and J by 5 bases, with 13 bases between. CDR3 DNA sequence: TGCGCCAGCAGCCCAGACCTCGGGAACGAGCAGTACTTC. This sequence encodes CASSPDLGNEQYF. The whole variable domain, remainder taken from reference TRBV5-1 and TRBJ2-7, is KAGVTQTPRYLIKTRGQQVTLSCSPISGHRSVSWYQQTPGQGLQFLFEYFSETQRNKGNFPGRFSGRQFSNSRSEMNVSTLELGDSALYLCASSPDLGNEQYFGPGTRLTVT.